The 12 T cell receptor beta chains below were found in one sample sequenced in a study of blood T cell repertoires in COVID-19 (dated by TCRdb to the early 2020s). The library was produced with the immunoSEQ multiplex PCR assay. TCRdb stores this immuneACCESS table with in-frame sequences only. Part of the clones is absent; in the studies checked, under half of the shortfall reflects unresolved V genes, and no reason is known for the rest. In all, the sample holds approximately 94,000 clones, and 70% to 80% of those were seen once. The ten largest clones take up under 35% of the sample. Source material: peripheral blood. All receptors come from a man between 65 and 85 years old with active or convalescent COVID-19.

The chain combines TRBV19 with TRBJ1-4; D ambiguous. Germline V gene data show CDR1 as LNHDA and CDR2 as SQIVND (reference sequence). CDR3 length: 15 residues. Trimming left V 3 bases short and J 3 bases short, with 11 bases between. The CDR3 DNA follows: TGTGCCAGTAGTATTTCTAGGAGAGCTAATGAAAAACTGTTTTTT. It specifies CASSISRRANEKLFF.

V is TRBV5-4 and J is TRBJ2-7; D is possibly TRBD2 (5 bases). From germline, CDR1 is SGHNT and CDR2 YYREEE (reference sequence). Between the trimmed V and J ends, which lost 0 bases and 4 bases, there was a span of 8 bases. The CDR3 contains 13 residues. The chain's CDR3 is CASSLAGVYEQYF. CDR3 sequence (DNA): TGTGCCAGCAGCTTGGCCGGGGTTTACGAGCAGTACTTC.

The rearrangement uses TRBV9 and TRBJ1-4; 7 positions agree with TRBD1. The germline V gene encodes CDR1 SGDLS and CDR2 YYNGEE. CDR3 size: 14 residues. Trimming cost V 1 base and J 5 bases; bases outside gene matches: 2. The CDR3 DNA follows: TGTGCCAGCAGCGTACAGGGGGGAAATGAAAAACTGTTTTTT. Amino acid sequence: CASSVQGGNEKLFF.

The chain joins TRBV27 to TRBJ2-2, with D uncertain. Trimming stripped 6 bases from V and 5 bases from J, with 7 bases between. The CDR3 has 12 amino acids. The germline CDR1 and CDR2 sequences are MNHEY and SMNVEV (reference sequence). The CDR3 here is CASSPVTGELFF. CDR3 nucleotide sequence: TGTGCCAGCAGCCCGGTTACCGGGGAGCTGTTTTTT.

The gene calls are TRBV3-1 (or the pseudogene TRBV3-2) and TRBJ1-4; D is undetermined. This CDR3 contains 11 residues. V lost 3 bases, J lost 10 bases, and 6 bases lay in between. Germline V lookup: CDR1 LGHDT, CDR2 YNNKEL (reference sequence). The CDR3 loop is CASSQSGKLFF. For the CDR3, the DNA is TGTGCCAGCAGCCAGTCCGGAAAACTGTTTTTT.

The V call is TRBV3-1 (or the pseudogene TRBV3-2), the J call TRBJ1-2; no clear D. The CDR3 loop spans 15 amino acids. Deletions cut 0 bases from V and 4 bases from J, with 12 bases between. CDR1 LGHDT and CDR2 YNNKEL come from the germline V gene (reference sequence). The CDR3 region has the DNA TGTGCCAGCAGCCAAGACGCTATAAGAAGCTATGGCTACACCTTC. This encodes CASSQDAIRSYGYTF.

The J gene is TRBJ2-1, the V gene TRBV12-5; 10 bases are a match to TRBD2. The V gene end was trimmed by 7 bases and the J gene end by 8 bases; junction bases not matched to a gene: 8. The CDR3 loop spans 14 amino acids. The germline V gene has CDR1 LGHNT and CDR2 FRNRAP. For the CDR3, the DNA is TGTGCTAGTGTCCTTCTAGCGGGAGCCCATGAGCAGTTCTTC. It codes for CASVLLAGAHEQFF.

CDR3 in amino acids: CATSERTSGTTYEQYF. CDR3 coding DNA: TGTGCCACCAGTGAGCGGACTAGCGGGACCACCTACGAGCAGTACTTC. The chain employs TRBV24-1 and TRBJ2-7; TRBD2 matches at 12 bases. The germline CDR1 and CDR2 sequences are KGHDR and SFDVKD. The CDR3 has 16 amino acids. Trimming cost V 4 bases and J 2 bases; bases outside gene matches: 5.

This clone was counted only a few times. V is TRBV7-6 and J is TRBJ1-4; 7 bases agree with TRBD1. The trim removed 3 bases at V and 0 bases at J, leaving 4 bases unmatched. The CDR3 is 16 residues long. Germline values: CDR1 SGHVS, CDR2 FNYEAQ. The CDR3 nucleotides are TGTGCCAGCAGCTTGTACCAGGGGGCAACTAATGAAAAACTGTTTTTT. Translating it yields CASSLYQGATNEKLFF.

This rearrangement joins TRBV15 to TRBJ2-5; D is undetermined. With 0 bases removed from V and 7 bases from J, the gap between germline ends came to 15 bases. The CDR3 has 15 residues. Germline V CDR1 and CDR2: LNHNV, YYDKDF (reference sequence). CDR3 sequence reads: CATSRDKRRLGTQYF. The CDR3 DNA reads TGTGCCACCAGCAGAGATAAGCGACGTCTCGGGACCCAGTACTTC.

The chain carries TRBV11-2 and TRBJ1-1; 7 bases line up with TRBD1. This CDR3 spans 13 amino acids. The V gene's germline CDR1 is SGHAT and CDR2 FQNNGV. V shed 7 bases and J 1 base; nucleotides not matched to a gene: 3. In DNA, the CDR3 is TGTGCCAGCAACTACAGGGGGAACACTGAAGCTTTCTTT. Translation: CASNYRGNTEAFF.

This clone came up a few times. V and J are TRBV4-3 and TRBJ1-2; no definite D call. The CDR3 runs 13 residues. Deletions cut 0 bases from V and 2 bases from J, with 4 bases between. Per germline, CDR1 LGHNA and CDR2 YSLEER. Here the CDR3 reads CASSQELNYGYTF. CDR3 coding DNA: TGCGCCAGCAGCCAAGAGCTAAACTATGGCTACACCTTC.